Each of the 20 T cell receptor beta chains below was sequenced from the same sample in a study of T-cell reconstitution after alpha-beta-depleted transplantation in children. A library of TCRbeta sequences, prepared with unique molecular identifiers, was generated. TCRdb re-called the PCR reads with MiXCR, one entry per CDR3 protein. The sample holds approximately 800,000 distinct CDR3 sequences; under 20% are singletons and the top ten take 5%. The specimen comprised PBMCs, mostly from graft donor cells, sampled 360 days after TCRalphabeta/CD19-depleted stem cell transplant. The receptors stem from a male patient younger than 18 who had a stem cell transplant for acute lymphoblastic leukemia, so the T cells may come from the graft donor.

Only a few counts were recorded for this clonotype. This CDR3 is CASSVLLATRRNEQFF. Here the CDR3 DNA reads TGTGCCAGCAGCGTATTACTAGCGACCCGTCGCAATGAGCAGTTCTTC. This chain joins TRBV7-9 and TRBJ2-1; 7 nucleotides agree with TRBD2. The junction had 13 bases not matched to a gene; V was cut back by 5 bases and J by 6 bases. The germline V gene has CDR1 SEHNR and CDR2 FQNEAQ (reference sequence). This CDR3 has 16 residues.

This chain connects TRBV4-1 to TRBJ2-5; D is perhaps TRBD2 (5 bases). Trimming took off 0 bases at V and 5 bases at J, with 13 bases between the two ends. The CDR3 sequence is 15 residues long. Germline assignment: CDR1 MGHRA and CDR2 YSYEKL. In nucleotides, the CDR3 is TGCGCCAGCAGCCAAGACAGACTACCCGAGGAGACCCAGTACTTC. It codes for CASSQDRLPEETQYF.

A few counts support this clonotype. The CDR3 protein is CASSPMSGGGTSYEQYF. The CDR3 DNA reads as TGCGCCAGCAGCCCAATGTCTGGGGGGGGGACCTCCTACGAGCAGTACTTC. The chain employs TRBV5-1 and TRBJ2-7, with 7 bases identical to TRBD2. With V trimmed by 4 bases and J by 0 bases, 13 bases remained unmatched. The V gene's germline CDR1 is SGHRS and CDR2 YFSETQ. The CDR3 length is 17 residues.

This clonotype was observed a handful of times. The rearrangement joins TRBV5-1 to TRBJ2-4; D is unresolved. The CDR3 consists of 16 residues. In germline, CDR1 is SGHRS, CDR2 YFSETQ. Between the trimmed V and J ends, which lost 2 bases and 1 base, there was a span of 13 bases. CDR3 amino acids: CASSLVVGAAKNIQYF. In DNA, the CDR3 is TGCGCCAGCAGCTTAGTGGTGGGCGCGGCCAAAAACATTCAGTACTTC.

This clonotype was picked up a small number of times. V gene TRBV4-1 combines with J gene TRBJ2-5; 12 bases line up with TRBD2. V trimming: 2 bases; J trimming: 0 bases; junction bases outside the gene matches: 4. Germline V gives CDR1 MGHRA, CDR2 YSYEKL. This CDR3 has 17 amino acids. The CDR3 region is CASSQPGLAGYQETQYF. The DNA of the CDR3 is TGCGCCAGCAGCCAACCCGGACTAGCGGGATACCAAGAGACCCAGTACTTC.

This clonotype was seen a handful of times. The chain links TRBV4-1 to TRBJ1-2; weak D call: TRBD1 (5 bases). The CDR3 is made up of 14 amino acids. The ends were cut back, 0 bases at V and 8 bases at J, with 13 bases in the middle. Germline CDR1 and CDR2: MGHRA and YSYEKL. DNA of the CDR3: TGCGCCAGCAGCCAAGATGGGCCAGGGAGAGGCTACACCTTC. Translating it yields CASSQDGPGRGYTF.

This clonotype was counted between two and nine times. The gene calls are TRBV20-1 and TRBJ2-1; tentatively, D is TRBD2 (5 bases). Germline-derived CDR1 and CDR2 are DFQATT and SNEGSKA (reference sequence). V gave up 4 bases and J gave up 0 bases, with 13 bases separating them. The CDR3 sequence is 15 residues long. The CDR3 is CSATASSPSYNEQFF. CDR3 bases: TGCAGTGCTACCGCTTCTAGCCCCTCCTACAATGAGCAGTTCTTC.

V is TRBV6-1 and J is TRBJ2-1; 13 nucleotides line up with TRBD2. This CDR3 spans 17 amino acids. The ends lost 4 bases at V and 8 bases at J; junction bases unmatched: 11. Germline V lookup: CDR1 MNHNS, CDR2 SASEGT. The CDR3 protein is CASSGWQTSGRPHEQFF. The CDR3 DNA reads as TGTGCCAGCAGTGGATGGCAGACTAGCGGGAGGCCCCATGAGCAGTTCTTC.

This clonotype appeared a few times. The rearrangement uses TRBV2 and TRBJ2-1; 10 bases align to TRBD2. The CDR3 is 15 amino acids. CDR1 is SNHLY, CDR2 FYNNEI, per germline. With 5 bases clipped from V and 9 bases from J, the junction kept 10 bases outside the gene matches. The CDR3 loop reads CASSLGLAGVIEQFF. The DNA of the CDR3 is TGTGCCAGCAGTTTGGGGCTAGCGGGAGTTATTGAGCAGTTCTTC. The full variable domain, completed using reference TRBV2 and TRBJ2-1, is EPEVTQTPSHQVTQMGQEVILRCVPISNHLYFYWYRQILGQKVEFLVSFYNNEISEKSEIFDDQFSVERPDGSNFTLKIRSTKLEDSAMYFCASSLGLAGVIEQFFGPGTRLTVL.

This clonotype was seen ten or more times. This chain uses TRBV12-3 or TRBV12-4 with TRBJ2-1; 7 bases agree with TRBD2. This CDR3 spans 15 amino acids. With 4 bases clipped from V and 6 bases from J, the junction kept 9 bases outside the gene matches. The CDR3 DNA follows: TGTGCCAGCAGTTCCGGCGGGAGCCGGCGCAATGAGCAGTTCTTC. Protein: CASSSGGSRRNEQFF.

This clonotype was recorded a few times. V is TRBV29-1 and J is TRBJ1-4, with D perhaps matching TRBD1 (5 bases). The ends were cut back, 4 bases at V and 5 bases at J, with 11 bases in the middle. CDR3 size: 13 residues. Germline V lookup: CDR1 SQVTM, CDR2 ANQGSEA. CDR3 amino acids: CSVGGLINEKLFF. CDR3 nucleotide sequence: TGCAGCGTTGGGGGACTGATAAATGAAAAACTGTTTTTT.

This clonotype appeared many times. The V and J genes are TRBV24-1 and TRBJ2-7; D possibly corresponds to TRBD1 (6 bases). The CDR3 is 13 amino acids. From germline, CDR1 is KGHDR and CDR2 SFDVKD. Deletions cut 5 bases from V and 4 bases from J, with 11 bases between. DNA of the CDR3: TGTGCCACCAGTGCCGCGGACAGATACGAGCAGTACTTC. The encoded protein is CATSAADRYEQYF.

There are a few counts of this clonotype. V usage is TRBV7-6 and J usage is TRBJ2-2, with TRBD2 matching over 13 bases. The CDR3 totals 19 residues. Germline trimming cut 2 bases from V and 4 bases from J; bases unmatched to any gene: 10. From germline, CDR1 is SGHVS and CDR2 FNYEAQ. The CDR3 protein is CASSLLPLAGGPSTGELFF. The CDR3 DNA reads TGTGCCAGCAGCTTACTCCCACTAGCGGGAGGGCCGAGCACCGGGGAGCTGTTTTTT.

The CDR3 loop reads CASSPQLGDEQFF. The CDR3 DNA reads as TGTGCCAGCTCACCCCAACTAGGTGATGAGCAGTTCTTC. The V gene is TRBV18, the J gene TRBJ2-1; tentatively, D is TRBD2 (5 bases). Trimming cost V 3 bases and J 8 bases, with 11 bases left between them. CDR1 is KGHSH, CDR2 LQKENI, per germline. The CDR3 sequence is 13 residues long.

The chain joins TRBV4-1 to TRBJ1-1; TRBD1 matches 7 bases. The CDR3 totals 17 residues. Germline loops: CDR1 MGHRA, CDR2 YSYEKL. Losses at the gene ends were 4 bases for V and 4 bases for J; bases not matched to a gene: 15. CDR3 residues: CASSLFPAGGRGTEAFF. The CDR3 bases are TGCGCCAGCAGCCTTTTCCCTGCAGGGGGTCGGGGCACTGAAGCTTTCTTT.

The V and J genes are TRBV10-3 and TRBJ2-2; 9 bases line up with TRBD2. Per the germline V gene, CDR1 is ENHRY and CDR2 is SYGVKD. V trimming: 0 bases; J trimming: 5 bases; junction bases outside the gene matches: 7. CDR3 length: 17 amino acids. CDR3 sequence: CAISESRLAGVTGELFF. The CDR3 region has the DNA TGTGCCATCAGTGAGTCGAGGTTAGCGGGAGTTACCGGGGAGCTGTTTTTT.

This clonotype appeared many times. CDR3 nucleotide sequence: TGTGCCAGCAGTCTTGGACAGGGAGTCACCGGGGAGCTGTTTTTT. This translates into CASSLGQGVTGELFF. J is TRBJ2-2 and V is TRBV12-3 or TRBV12-4; 8 bases match TRBD1. Germline trimming cut 5 bases from V and 4 bases from J; bases unmatched to any gene: 6. The CDR3 has 15 residues.

This clonotype was observed at least ten times. The chain combines TRBV5-1 with TRBJ2-3; the D is unclear. The V end was cut by 1 base, the J end by 0 bases, with 12 bases between. The CDR3 has 16 residues. Germline CDR1 reads SGHRS; CDR2 reads YFSETQ. CDR3 sequence reads: CASSLSGHASTDTQYF. The CDR3 DNA reads TGCGCCAGCAGCTTGTCAGGCCACGCTAGCACAGATACGCAGTATTTT.

This clonotype was found many times. The rearrangement uses TRBV5-1 and TRBJ2-1; the match to TRBD1 covers 9 bases. Per germline, CDR1 SGHRS and CDR2 YFSETQ. Germline trimming cut 2 bases from V and 4 bases from J; bases unmatched to any gene: 4. The CDR3 spans 15 residues. CDR3 region: CASSFAGTGYNEQFF. The CDR3 bases are TGCGCCAGCAGCTTTGCCGGGACAGGGTACAATGAGCAGTTCTTC.

The rearrangement joins TRBV20-1 to TRBJ2-5; D is uncertain. The V gene lost 6 bases and the J gene lost 5 bases, with 10 bases spanning the gap. In germline, CDR1 is DFQATT, CDR2 SNEGSKA (reference sequence). The CDR3 loop spans 11 amino acids. As DNA, the CDR3 is TGCAGTGCCCGTAGGGCGGAGACCCAGTACTTC. Translation: CSARRAETQYF.